This T cell receptor beta chain was retrieved from a study of T cells after posttransplantation cyclophosphamide. TCRdb's copy holds only in-frame clones and misses some; the assay was immunoSEQ multiplex PCR. Altogether approximately 8,000 clones were found in the sample, and no singletons occur. The CDR3 length is 12 residues. Germline values: CDR1 SQVTM, CDR2 ANQGSEA. The V and J ends lost 4 bases and 2 bases respectively, with 8 bases between them. Cyclophosphamide on days +3 and +4 followed busulfan-fludarabine conditioning and a marrow graft. This clone occurred many times. Its antigen remains unidentified. The study, taken as a whole, reports: Later blood repertoires were often dominated by clones from the donor CD8+ memory compartment. Skin or GI-infiltrating T cells shared few TRB sequences with blood. Recipient CMV seropositivity and CMV reactivation strongly tracked TRB clonality.

The source of this sequence is a male patient between 25 and 39 years old who received an allogeneic stem cell transplant from an unrelated donor, was CMV-positive, and had acute and chronic GVHD. Some T cells may be provided by the graft donor. The source material was PBMCs, sampled after an allogeneic stem cell transplant with post-transplant cyclophosphamide. The V and J genes are TRBV29-1 and TRBJ1-2; D perhaps matches TRBD1 (6 bases). CDR3 sequence reads: CSVGRGNYGYTF. CDR3 sequence (DNA): TGCAGCGTTGGAAGGGGGAACTATGGCTACACCTTC.